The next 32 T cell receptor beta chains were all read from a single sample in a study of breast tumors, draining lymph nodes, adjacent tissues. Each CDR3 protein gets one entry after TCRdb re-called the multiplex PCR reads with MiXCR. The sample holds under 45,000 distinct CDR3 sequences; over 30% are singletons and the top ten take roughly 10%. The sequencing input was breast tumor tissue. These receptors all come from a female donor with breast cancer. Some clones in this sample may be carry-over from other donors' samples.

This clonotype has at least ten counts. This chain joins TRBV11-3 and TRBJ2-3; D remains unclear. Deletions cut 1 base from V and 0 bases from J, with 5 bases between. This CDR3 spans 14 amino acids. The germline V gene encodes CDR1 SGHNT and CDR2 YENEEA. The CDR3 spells CASSLGDSTDTQYF. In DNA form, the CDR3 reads TGTGCCAGCAGCTTAGGAGACAGCACAGATACGCAGTATTTT.

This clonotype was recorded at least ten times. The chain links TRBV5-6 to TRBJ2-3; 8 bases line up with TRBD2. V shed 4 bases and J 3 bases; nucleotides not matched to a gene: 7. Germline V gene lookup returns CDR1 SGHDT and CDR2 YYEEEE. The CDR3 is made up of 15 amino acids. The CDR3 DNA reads TGTGCCAGCAGCCGGGAGGGGGGCTTAACAGATACGCAGTATTTT. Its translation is CASSREGGLTDTQYF. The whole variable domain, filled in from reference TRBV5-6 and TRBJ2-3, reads DAGVTQSPTHLIKTRGQQVTLRCSPKSGHDTVSWYQQALGQGPQFIFQYYEEEERQRGNFPDRFSGHQFPNYSSELNVNALLLGDSALYLCASSREGGLTDTQYFGPGTRLTVL.

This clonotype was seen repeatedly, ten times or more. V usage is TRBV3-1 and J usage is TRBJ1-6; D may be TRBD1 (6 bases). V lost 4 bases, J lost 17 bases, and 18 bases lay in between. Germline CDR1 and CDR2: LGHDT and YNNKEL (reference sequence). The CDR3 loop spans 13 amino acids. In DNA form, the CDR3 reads TGTGCCAGCAGCCCCCTTAAGACAGGCTTTATCCACTTT. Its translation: CASSPLKTGFIHF. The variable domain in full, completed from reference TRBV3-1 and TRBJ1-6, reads DTAVSQTPKYLVTQMGNDKSIKCEQNLGHDTMYWYKQDSKKFLKIMFSYNNKELIINETVPNRFSPKSPDKAHLNLHINSLELGDSAVYFCASSPLKTGFIHFGNGTRLTVT.

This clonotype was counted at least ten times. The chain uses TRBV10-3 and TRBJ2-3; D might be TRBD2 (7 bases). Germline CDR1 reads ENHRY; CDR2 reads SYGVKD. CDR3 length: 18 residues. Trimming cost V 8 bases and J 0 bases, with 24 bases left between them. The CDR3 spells CAIGRGALGGSSTDTQYF. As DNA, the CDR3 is TGTGCCATCGGTCGGGGGGCGTTGGGCGGGAGCAGCACAGATACGCAGTATTTT.

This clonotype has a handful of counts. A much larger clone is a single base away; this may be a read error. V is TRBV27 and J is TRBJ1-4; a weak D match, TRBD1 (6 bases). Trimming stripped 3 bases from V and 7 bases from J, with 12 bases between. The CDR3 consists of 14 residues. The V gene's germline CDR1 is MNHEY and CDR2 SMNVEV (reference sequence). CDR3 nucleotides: TGTGCCAGCAGTTTCGTTGCGGGGGCTGAAAAACTGTTTTTT. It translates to CASSFVAGAEKLFF.

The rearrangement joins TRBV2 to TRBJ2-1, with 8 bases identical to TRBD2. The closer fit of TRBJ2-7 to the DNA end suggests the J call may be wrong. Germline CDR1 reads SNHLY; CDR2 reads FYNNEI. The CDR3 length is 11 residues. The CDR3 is CASRREDEQYF. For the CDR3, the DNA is TGTGCCAGCCGGCGGGAGGATGAGCAGTACTTC.

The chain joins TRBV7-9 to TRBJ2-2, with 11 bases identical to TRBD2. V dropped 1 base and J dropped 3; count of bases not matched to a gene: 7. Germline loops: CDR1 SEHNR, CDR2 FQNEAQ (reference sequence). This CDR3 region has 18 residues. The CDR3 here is CASSLGLAGGPDTGELFF. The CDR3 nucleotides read TGTGCCAGCAGCTTAGGGTTAGCGGGAGGGCCGGACACCGGGGAGCTGTTTTTT.

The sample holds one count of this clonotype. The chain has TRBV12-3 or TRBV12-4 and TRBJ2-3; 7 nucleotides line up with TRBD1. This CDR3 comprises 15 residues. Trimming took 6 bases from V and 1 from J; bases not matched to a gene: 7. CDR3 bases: TGTGCCAGCAGCCGTACAGGGGCCCGCACAGATACGCAGTATTTT. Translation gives CASSRTGARTDTQYF.

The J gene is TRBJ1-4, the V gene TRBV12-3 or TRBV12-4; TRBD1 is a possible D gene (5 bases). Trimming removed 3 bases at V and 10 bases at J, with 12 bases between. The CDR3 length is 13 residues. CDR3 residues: CASSLIQRGKLFF. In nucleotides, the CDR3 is TGTGCCAGCAGTTTGATCCAGAGGGGAAAACTGTTTTTT.

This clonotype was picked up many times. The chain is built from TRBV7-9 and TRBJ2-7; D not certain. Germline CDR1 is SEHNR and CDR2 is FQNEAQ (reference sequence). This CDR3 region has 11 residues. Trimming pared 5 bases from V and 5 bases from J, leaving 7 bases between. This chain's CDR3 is CASSRLDEQYF. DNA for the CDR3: TGTGCCAGCAGCCGACTTGACGAGCAGTACTTC.

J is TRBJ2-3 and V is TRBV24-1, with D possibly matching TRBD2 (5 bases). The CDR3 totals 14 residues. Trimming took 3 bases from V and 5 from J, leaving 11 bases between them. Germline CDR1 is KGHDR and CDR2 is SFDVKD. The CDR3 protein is CATSDPRGGDTQYF. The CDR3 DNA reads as TGTGCCACCAGTGATCCCCGGGGTGGAGATACGCAGTATTTT.

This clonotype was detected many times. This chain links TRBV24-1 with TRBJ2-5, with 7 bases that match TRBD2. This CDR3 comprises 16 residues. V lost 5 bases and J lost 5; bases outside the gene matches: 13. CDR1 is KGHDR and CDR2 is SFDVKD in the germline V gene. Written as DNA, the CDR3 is TGTGCCACCAGTGGGGCTAGCGGACACCTGGGTGAGACCCAGTACTTC. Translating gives CATSGASGHLGETQYF.

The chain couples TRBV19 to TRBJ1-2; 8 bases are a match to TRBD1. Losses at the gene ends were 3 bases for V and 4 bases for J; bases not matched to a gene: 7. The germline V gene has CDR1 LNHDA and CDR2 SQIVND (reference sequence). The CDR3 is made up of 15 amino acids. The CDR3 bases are TGTGCCAGTAGTATCCACAGGGACAGGTCCTATGGCTACACCTTC. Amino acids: CASSIHRDRSYGYTF.

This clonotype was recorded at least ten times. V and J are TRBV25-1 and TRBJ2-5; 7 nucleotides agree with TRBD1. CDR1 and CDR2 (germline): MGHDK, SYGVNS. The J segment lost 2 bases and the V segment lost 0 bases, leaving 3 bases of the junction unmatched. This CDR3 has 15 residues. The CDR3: CASSEYGRGQETQYF. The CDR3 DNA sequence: TGTGCCAGCAGTGAATATGGCAGGGGGCAAGAGACCCAGTACTTC. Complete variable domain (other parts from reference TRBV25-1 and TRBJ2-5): EADIYQTPRYLVIGTGKKITLECSQTMGHDKMYWYQQDPGMELHLIHYSYGVNSTEKGDLSSESTVSRIRTEHFPLTLESARPSHTSQYLCASSEYGRGQETQYFGPGTRLLVL.

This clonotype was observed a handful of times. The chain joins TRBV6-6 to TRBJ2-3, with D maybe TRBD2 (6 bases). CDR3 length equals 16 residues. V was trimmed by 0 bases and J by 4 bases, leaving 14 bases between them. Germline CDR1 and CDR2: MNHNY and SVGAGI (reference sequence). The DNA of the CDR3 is TGTGCCAGCAGTTACTCGGCTAGCGACCCTCCAGATACGCAGTATTTT. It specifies CASSYSASDPPDTQYF.

The CDR3 nucleotides read TGTGCCAGCAGATTCGGGACAGGGAGCGAGCAGTACTTC. Its translation: CASRFGTGSEQYF. The chain links TRBV2 to TRBJ2-7, with TRBD1 matching 9 bases. CDR3 length equals 13 residues. From germline, CDR1 is SNHLY and CDR2 FYNNEI. The V segment lost 6 bases and the J segment 6 bases; nucleotides outside the gene matches: 6.

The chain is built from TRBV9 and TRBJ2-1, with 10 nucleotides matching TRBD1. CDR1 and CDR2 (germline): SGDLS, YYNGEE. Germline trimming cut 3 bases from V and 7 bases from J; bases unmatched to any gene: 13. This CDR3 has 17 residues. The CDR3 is CASSGPVPGQGLNEQFF. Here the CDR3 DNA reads TGTGCCAGCAGCGGCCCAGTTCCGGGACAGGGGCTAAATGAGCAGTTCTTC.

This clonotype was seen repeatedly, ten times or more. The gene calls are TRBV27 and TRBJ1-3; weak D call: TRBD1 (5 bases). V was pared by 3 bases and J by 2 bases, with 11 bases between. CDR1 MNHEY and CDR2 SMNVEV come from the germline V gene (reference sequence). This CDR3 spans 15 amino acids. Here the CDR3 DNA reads TGTGCCAGCAGTTTGTTGCCGGGGGCTGGAAACACCATATATTTT. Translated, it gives CASSLLPGAGNTIYF.

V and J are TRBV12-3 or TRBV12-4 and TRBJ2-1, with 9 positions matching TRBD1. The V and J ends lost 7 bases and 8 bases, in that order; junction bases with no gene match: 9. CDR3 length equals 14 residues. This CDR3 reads CASTQDRGDDEQFF. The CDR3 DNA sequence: TGTGCCAGCACCCAGGACAGGGGTGACGATGAGCAGTTCTTC.

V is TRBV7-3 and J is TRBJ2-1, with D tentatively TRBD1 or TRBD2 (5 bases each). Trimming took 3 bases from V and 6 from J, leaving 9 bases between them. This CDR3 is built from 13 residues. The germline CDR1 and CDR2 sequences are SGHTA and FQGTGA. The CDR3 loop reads CASSFRDRNEQFF. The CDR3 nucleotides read TGTGCCAGCAGCTTCCGGGACCGCAATGAGCAGTTCTTC.

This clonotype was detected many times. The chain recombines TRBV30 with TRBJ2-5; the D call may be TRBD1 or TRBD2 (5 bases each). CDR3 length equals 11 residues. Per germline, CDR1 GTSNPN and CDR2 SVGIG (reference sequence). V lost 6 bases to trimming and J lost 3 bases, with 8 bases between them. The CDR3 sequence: CACEGKETQYF. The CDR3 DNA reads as TGTGCCTGCGAGGGGAAAGAGACCCAGTACTTC. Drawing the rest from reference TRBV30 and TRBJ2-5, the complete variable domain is SQTIHQWPATLVQPVGSPLSLECTVEGTSNPNLYWYRQAAGRGLQLLFYSVGIGQISSEVPQNLSASRPQDRQFILSSKKLLLSDSGFYLCACEGKETQYFGPGTRLLVL.

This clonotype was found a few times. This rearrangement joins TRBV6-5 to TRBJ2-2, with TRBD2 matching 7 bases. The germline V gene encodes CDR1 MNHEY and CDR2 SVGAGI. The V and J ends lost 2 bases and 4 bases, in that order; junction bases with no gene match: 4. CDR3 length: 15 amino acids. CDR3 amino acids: CASSYAGVITGELFF. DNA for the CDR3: TGTGCCAGCAGTTACGCGGGAGTTATCACCGGGGAGCTGTTTTTT.

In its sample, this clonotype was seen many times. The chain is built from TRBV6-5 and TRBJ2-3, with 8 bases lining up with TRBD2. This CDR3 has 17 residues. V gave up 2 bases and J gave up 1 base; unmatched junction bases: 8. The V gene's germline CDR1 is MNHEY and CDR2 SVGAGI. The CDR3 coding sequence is TGTGCCAGCAGTTACCCCAAGACTAGCGATGGCACAGATACGCAGTATTTT. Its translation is CASSYPKTSDGTDTQYF.

The CDR3 sequence: CASSAGTGHDTDTQYF. CDR3 bases: TGTGCCAGCAGCGCCGGGACAGGGCATGACACAGATACGCAGTATTTT. This sequence joins TRBV6-1 and TRBJ2-3, with TRBD1 matching over 9 bases. In germline, CDR1 is MNHNS, CDR2 SASEGT. This CDR3 is built from 16 residues. With 6 bases clipped from V and 2 bases from J, the junction kept 9 bases outside the gene matches.

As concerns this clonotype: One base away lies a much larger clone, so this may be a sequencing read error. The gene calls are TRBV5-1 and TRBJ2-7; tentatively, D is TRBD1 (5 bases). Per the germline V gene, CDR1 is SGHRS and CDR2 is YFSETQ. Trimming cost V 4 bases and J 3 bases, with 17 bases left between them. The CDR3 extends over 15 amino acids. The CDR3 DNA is TGCGCCAGCAGCCTCTCGCAGGGCACGGACTACGAGCAGTACTTC. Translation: CASSLSQGTDYEQYF.

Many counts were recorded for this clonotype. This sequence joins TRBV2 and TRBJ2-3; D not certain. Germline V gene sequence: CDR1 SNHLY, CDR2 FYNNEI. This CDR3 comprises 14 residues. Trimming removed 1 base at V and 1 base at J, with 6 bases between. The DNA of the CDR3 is TGTGCCAGCAGTGAAGGGATACGCACAGATACGCAGTATTTT. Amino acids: CASSEGIRTDTQYF.

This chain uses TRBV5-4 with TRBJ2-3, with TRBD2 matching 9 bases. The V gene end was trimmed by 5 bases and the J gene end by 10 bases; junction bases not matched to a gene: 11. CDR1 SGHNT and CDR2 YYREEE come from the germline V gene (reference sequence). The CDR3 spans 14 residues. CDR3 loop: CASRREGMRDAQYF. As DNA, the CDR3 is TGTGCCAGCAGGCGGGAGGGAATGAGGGATGCGCAGTATTTT. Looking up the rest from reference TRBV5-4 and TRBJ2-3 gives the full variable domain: ETGVTQSPTHLIKTRGQQVTLRCSSQSGHNTVSWYQQALGQGPQFIFQYYREEENGRGNFPPRFSGLQFPNYSSELNVNALELDDSALYLCASRREGMRDAQYFGPGTRLTVL.

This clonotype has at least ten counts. CDR3: CASSLAGRQETQYF. In DNA, the CDR3 is TGTGCCAGCAGCTTAGCGGGAAGGCAAGAGACCCAGTACTTC. This chain connects TRBV6-5 to TRBJ2-5; TRBD2 matches 8 bases. The CDR3 totals 14 residues. Germline lookup yields CDR1 MNHEY and CDR2 SVGAGI. The V gene end was trimmed by 6 bases and the J gene end by 2 bases; junction bases not matched to a gene: 5.

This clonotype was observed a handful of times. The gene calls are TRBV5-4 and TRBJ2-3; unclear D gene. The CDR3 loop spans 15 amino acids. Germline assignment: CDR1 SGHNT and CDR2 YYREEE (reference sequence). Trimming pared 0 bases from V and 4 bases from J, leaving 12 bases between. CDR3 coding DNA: TGTGCCAGCAGCTTGGGGCTAGGGCGTCCAGATACGCAGTATTTT. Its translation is CASSLGLGRPDTQYF.

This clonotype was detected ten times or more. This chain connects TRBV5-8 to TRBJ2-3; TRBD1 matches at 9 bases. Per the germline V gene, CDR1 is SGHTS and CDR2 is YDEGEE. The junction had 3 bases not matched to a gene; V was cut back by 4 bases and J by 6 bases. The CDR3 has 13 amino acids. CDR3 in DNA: TGTGCCAGCAGCATAACAGGGGGCGATACGCAGTATTTT. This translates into CASSITGGDTQYF.

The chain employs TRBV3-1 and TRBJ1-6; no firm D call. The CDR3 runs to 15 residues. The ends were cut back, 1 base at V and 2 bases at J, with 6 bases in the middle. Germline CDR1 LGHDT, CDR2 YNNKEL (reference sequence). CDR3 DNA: TGTGCCAGCAGCCAAGGGGGTGCCTATAATTCACCCCTCCACTTT. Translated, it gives CASSQGGAYNSPLHF.

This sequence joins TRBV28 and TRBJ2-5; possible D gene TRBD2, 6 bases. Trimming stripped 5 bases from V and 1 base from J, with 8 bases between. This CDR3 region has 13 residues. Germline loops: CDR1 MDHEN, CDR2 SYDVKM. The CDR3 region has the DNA TGTGCCAGCAGTGGGGACTTCCAAGAGACCCAGTACTTC. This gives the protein CASSGDFQETQYF.